This T cell receptor beta chain derives from a study of T cell repertoires in cytomegalovirus infection. Whole-study context: A matching HLA type, together with CMV infection, was signaled by public TCR beta signatures.

To note about this clonotype: Its matching antigen is unknown.

Study results and caveats: In two of eight donors, the top clonotype was HLA-C-restricted CMV-specific.

The germline V gene has CDR1 SGHRS and CDR2 YFSETQ. Trimming stripped 6 bases from V and 9 bases from J, with 12 bases between. The CDR3 loop spans 12 amino acids. TCRdb fed the reads into MiXCR, producing one record per CDR3 protein. This sample has just over 300,000 distinct CDR3 sequences, with roughly 15% found just once. The chain combines TRBV5-1 with TRBJ2-2, with D perhaps TRBD1 (5 bases). This TCR derives from a human donor in good health (CMV status not recorded). Some clones in this sample may be carry-over from other donors' samples. Sequencing used PBMCs. As DNA, the CDR3 is TGCGCCAGCACCGGCTTGGACAGGGAGCTGTTTTTT. As protein: CASTGLDRELFF.